The 21 T cell receptor beta chains given below trace back to one sample, sequenced in a study of beta chain features in type 1 diabetes. As every portion of the isolated RNA was reverse transcribed, the sequencing read expressed TCRB transcripts. The repertoire was sequenced with immunoSEQ multiplex PCR; TCRdb's copy has only in-frame clones and lacks some. The sample has under 200,000 clones, 7.5% to 9.5% seen once; the top ten hold over 2%. The sequenced material came from central memory CD4+ T cells from blood. These receptors were obtained from a woman between 18 and 30 years old in good health.

This clone was counted a few times. Other DNA sequences in the same sample also yield this CDR3. The chain is built from TRBV18 and TRBJ2-5; 9 nucleotides agree with TRBD1. Losses at the gene ends were 3 bases for V and 4 bases for J; bases not matched to a gene: 3. The CDR3 is 14 amino acids. CDR1 KGHSH and CDR2 LQKENI come from the germline V gene. CDR3 loop: CASSPGQGIETQYF. The DNA of the CDR3 is TGTGCCAGCTCACCGGGACAGGGAATAGAGACCCAGTACTTC.

The rearrangement links TRBV5-4 to TRBJ1-6; 8 bases match TRBD1. In germline, CDR1 is SGHNT, CDR2 YYREEE (reference sequence). The CDR3 is 13 amino acids. Trimming removed 4 bases from V and 8 bases from J; junction bases left unmatched: 2. The CDR3 DNA is TGTGCCAGCAGCCCGGACAGGGATTCACCCCTCCACTTT. Its protein is CASSPDRDSPLHF.

For the CDR3, the DNA is TGCGCCAGCAGCTTGAACACAGGCTACAATGAGCAGTTCTTC. Its translation is CASSLNTGYNEQFF. J is TRBJ2-1 and V is TRBV5-1; D possibly corresponds to TRBD1 (5 bases). In germline, CDR1 is SGHRS, CDR2 YFSETQ. The CDR3 runs 14 residues. Trimming cost V 1 base and J 3 bases, with 8 bases left between them. The variable domain in full, with the rest retrieved from reference TRBV5-1 and TRBJ2-1, is KAGVTQTPRYLIKTRGQQVTLSCSPISGHRSVSWYQQTPGQGLQFLFEYFSETQRNKGNFPGRFSGRQFSNSRSEMNVSTLELGDSALYLCASSLNTGYNEQFFGPGTRLTVL.

This clone was seen more than once but under ten times. J is TRBJ2-1 and V is TRBV7-9; possibly TRBD2 for D (6 bases). In germline, CDR1 is SEHNR, CDR2 FQNEAQ (reference sequence). The CDR3 covers 16 residues. V lost 2 bases and J 6 bases, leaving 17 bases between the germline ends. The CDR3 DNA follows: TGTGCCAGCAGCTTATGGCGGGACTCGAAACTCAATGAGCAGTTCTTC. It codes for CASSLWRDSKLNEQFF. Using reference TRBV7-9 and TRBJ2-1 for the parts outside the CDR3, the full variable domain is DTGVSQNPRHKITKRGQNVTFRCDPISEHNRLYWYRQTLGQGPEFLTYFQNEAQLEKSRLLSDRFSAERPKGSFSTLEIQRTEQGDSAMYLCASSLWRDSKLNEQFFGPGTRLTVL.

The V call is TRBV6-5, the J call TRBJ2-1; TRBD2 agrees at 7 bases. CDR3 length: 13 residues. V shed 2 bases, J shed 7 bases, and the junction held 2 bases outside the gene matches. In germline, CDR1 is MNHEY, CDR2 SVGAGI. CDR3 amino acids: CASSYRGVNEQFF. In DNA, the CDR3 is TGTGCCAGCAGTTACCGGGGGGTGAATGAGCAGTTCTTC.

The chain carries TRBV5-1 and TRBJ1-1; TRBD1 agrees at 8 bases. The CDR3 covers 14 residues. V was clipped by 6 bases and J by 1 base; unmatched bases: 5. CDR1 SGHRS and CDR2 YFSETQ come from the germline V gene. Written as DNA, the CDR3 is TGCGCCAGCATGGACAGGGTGGGGAACACTGAAGCTTTCTTT. Protein: CASMDRVGNTEAFF.

In its sample, this clone was seen a few times. The chain employs TRBV29-1 and TRBJ2-7; 8 nucleotides match TRBD2. Germline trimming cut 3 bases from V and 7 bases from J; bases unmatched to any gene: 8. CDR3 length: 13 residues. Germline-derived CDR1 and CDR2 are SQVTM and ANQGSEA. The chain's CDR3 is CSVELGLVSEQYF. CDR3 sequence (DNA): TGCAGCGTTGAGTTGGGACTAGTGAGTGAGCAGTACTTC.

The chain recombines TRBV7-2 with TRBJ2-7; 7 bases agree with TRBD2. CDR1 and CDR2 (germline): SGHTA, FQGNSA. Trimming cost V 3 bases and J 1 base; bases outside gene matches: 6. The CDR3 loop spans 15 amino acids. The CDR3 coding sequence is TGTGCCAGCAGCTTGGTGGGGGGGGAATCCTACGAGCAGTACTTC. This translates into CASSLVGGESYEQYF.

The table lists this clone with a few counts. This sequence joins TRBV18 and TRBJ2-5; D perhaps matches TRBD2 (6 bases). The CDR3 extends over 14 amino acids. Trimming stripped 2 bases from V and 1 base from J, with 8 bases between. Germline loops: CDR1 KGHSH, CDR2 LQKENI. CDR3 nucleotide sequence: TGTGCCAGCTCACCAGCGGGGACCCAAGAGACCCAGTACTTC. It is translated as CASSPAGTQETQYF. Filled out from reference TRBV18 and TRBJ2-5, the complete variable domain reads NAGVMQNPRHLVRRRGQEARLRCSPMKGHSHVYWYRQLPEEGLKFMVYLQKENIIDESGMPKERFSAEFPKEGPSILRIQQVVRGDSAAYFCASSPAGTQETQYFGPGTRLLVL.

The rearrangement joins TRBV7-6 to TRBJ2-1, with 10 bases matching TRBD2. V was clipped by 3 bases and J by 4 bases; unmatched bases: 3. The CDR3 totals 15 residues. From germline, CDR1 is SGHVS and CDR2 FNYEAQ. The CDR3 sequence is CASSFERGGYNEQFF. Here the CDR3 DNA reads TGTGCCAGCAGCTTCGAGCGGGGGGGATACAATGAGCAGTTCTTC.

This clone has just a few counts. The chain has TRBV30 and TRBJ1-5, with TRBD1 matching 7 bases. Germline V lookup: CDR1 GTSNPN, CDR2 SVGIG (reference sequence). J lost 7 bases, V lost 0 bases, and 6 bases had no gene match. The CDR3 extends over 14 amino acids. In DNA, the CDR3 is TGTGCCTGGAGTGTCACAGGGGATGGGCAGCCCCAGCATTTT. Its protein is CAWSVTGDGQPQHF.

This sequence joins TRBV6-5 and TRBJ2-1; 12 bases line up with TRBD2. V dropped 7 bases and J dropped 7; count of bases not matched to a gene: 8. This CDR3 has 15 residues. Germline V CDR1 and CDR2: MNHEY, SVGAGI. The chain's CDR3 is CASNGLAGRGNEQFF. Written as DNA, the CDR3 is TGTGCCAGCAATGGACTAGCGGGACGAGGAAATGAGCAGTTCTTC.

This clone came up a few times. The V and J genes are TRBV5-1 and TRBJ2-7; D is possibly TRBD2 (6 bases). The CDR3 extends over 13 amino acids. Germline V gene sequence: CDR1 SGHRS, CDR2 YFSETQ. V lost 4 bases and J 4 bases, leaving 12 bases between the germline ends. The CDR3 DNA follows: TGCGCCAGCAGCCCCGTGGGGGGTTACGAGCAGTACTTC. Translation: CASSPVGGYEQYF.

The table lists this clone with a few counts. V usage is TRBV30 and J usage is TRBJ2-3; D perhaps matches TRBD1 (6 bases). The CDR3 runs to 13 residues. The V end lost 8 bases, the J end lost 0 bases, and 12 bases lay between the germline ends. Per germline, CDR1 GTSNPN and CDR2 SVGIG (reference sequence). The CDR3 loop is CAGGQSSTDTQYF. The CDR3 region has the DNA TGTGCCGGAGGACAGTCTAGCACAGATACGCAGTATTTT.

This clone was counted a few times. CDR3 sequence: CASSPKMSTQYF. Here the CDR3 DNA reads TGTGCCAGCAGCCCAAAGATGAGTACGCAGTATTTT. The rearrangement links TRBV13 to TRBJ2-3; D remains ambiguous. Germline CDR1 PRHDT, CDR2 FYEKMQ (reference sequence). V gave up 5 bases and J gave up 8 bases, with 11 bases separating them. The CDR3 runs to 12 residues.

This clone was detected a few times. J is TRBJ2-7 and V is TRBV7-8, with TRBD2 matching over 9 bases. Germline loops: CDR1 SGHVS, CDR2 FQNEAQ. The CDR3 runs 16 residues. The V segment lost 4 bases and the J segment 3 bases; nucleotides outside the gene matches: 10. This chain's CDR3 is CASSSSGGGAHYEQYF. The DNA for the CDR3 is TGTGCCAGCAGCTCCTCCGGCGGGGGGGCTCACTACGAGCAGTACTTC.

J is TRBJ2-1 and V is TRBV15; 11 nucleotides agree with TRBD2. Germline lookup yields CDR1 LNHNV and CDR2 YYDKDF (reference sequence). V was pared by 3 bases and J by 8 bases, with 12 bases of the junction left unmatched. The CDR3 totals 17 residues. The CDR3 DNA reads TGTGCCACCAGCAGTAGGGCTAGCGGGGGGCGAGGGCATGAGCAGTTCTTC. Translation gives CATSSRASGGRGHEQFF.

The J gene is TRBJ2-2, the V gene TRBV30; the match to TRBD2 covers 7 bases. With V trimmed by 2 bases and J by 7 bases, 10 bases remained unmatched. Per the germline V gene, CDR1 is GTSNPN and CDR2 is SVGIG (reference sequence). This CDR3 is built from 15 residues. DNA for the CDR3: TGTGCCTGGAGTCTCCTCGGGACTACTGGCGGGGAGCTGTTTTTT. Translating gives CAWSLLGTTGGELFF.

This clone was seen more than once but under ten times. The chain is built from TRBV27 and TRBJ2-3; 10 bases are shared with TRBD1. V lost 5 bases, J lost 2 bases, and 7 bases stayed unmatched. CDR3 length: 16 amino acids. Germline lookup yields CDR1 MNHEY and CDR2 SMNVEV (reference sequence). CDR3 DNA: TGTGCCAGCAGTCGGACAGGGGGATTCTTCACAGATACGCAGTATTTT. Amino acids: CASSRTGGFFTDTQYF.

The chain employs TRBV29-1 and TRBJ2-5, with 8 bases matching TRBD1. The CDR3 contains 14 residues. CDR1 and CDR2 (germline): SQVTM, ANQGSEA. Trimming took 0 bases from V and 6 from J; bases not matched to a gene: 6. The CDR3 sequence is CSVEDLDRGQTQYF. CDR3 sequence (DNA): TGCAGCGTTGAAGATCTCGACAGGGGACAGACCCAGTACTTC.

As for this clone: Germline and junction disagree at one end, which may indicate a read error. The gene calls are TRBV7-7 and TRBJ2-2; 9 bases are shared with TRBD2. This CDR3 is 16 amino acids long. In germline, CDR1 is SSHAT, CDR2 FNYEAQ (reference sequence). CDR3 sequence: CASSLIAGANTGELFF. For the CDR3, the DNA is TGTGCTAGCAGCCTCATAGCGGGAGCGAACACCGGGGAGCTGTTTTTT.